Following are 15 T cell receptor beta chains from one sample sequenced in a study of identical twins. TCRdb re-called the 5' RACE reads through MiXCR, storing one row per CDR3 protein. This table has 200,000 to 250,000 distinct CDR3 sequences, around 8.1% appearing once. These same data were also listed under a study on yellow fever vaccine responses in identical twins.

The sample consisted of memory (CD45RO+) T cells sorted from blood. The origin of the receptors is a woman younger than 30 in good health.

The table lists this clonotype with many counts. The rearrangement joins TRBV20-1 to TRBJ1-1; 7 positions match TRBD1. Germline lookup yields CDR1 DFQATT and CDR2 SNEGSKA (reference sequence). V lost 6 bases to trimming and J lost 3 bases; unmatched junction nucleotides: 7. The CDR3 sequence is 13 residues long. This CDR3 is CSASGGGYTEAFF. DNA for the CDR3: TGCAGTGCCAGCGGAGGGGGCTACACTGAAGCTTTCTTT.

This clonotype was observed at least ten times. The gene calls are TRBV9 and TRBJ2-5, with D tentatively TRBD2 (5 bases). This CDR3 spans 12 amino acids. Deletions cut 1 base from V and 5 bases from J, with 6 bases between. Germline CDR1 reads SGDLS; CDR2 reads YYNGEE. CDR3 loop: CASSVSGETQYF. Here the CDR3 DNA reads TGTGCCAGCAGCGTAAGCGGCGAGACCCAGTACTTC.

The gene calls are TRBV28 and TRBJ2-7, with 7 bases fitting TRBD1. The CDR3 has 16 amino acids. After removal of 4 bases from V and 3 bases from J, the junction contained 12 bases not matched to a gene. The germline gives CDR1 MDHEN, CDR2 SYDVKM. CDR3 coding DNA: TGTGCCAGCAGTTATTTAGGGGGCGCTGGAGGCTACGAGCAGTACTTC. Translated: CASSYLGGAGGYEQYF. Variable domain in full (rest from reference TRBV28 and TRBJ2-7): DVKVTQSSRYLVKRTGEKVFLECVQDMDHENMFWYRQDPGLGLRLIYFSYDVKMKEKGDIPEGYSVSREKKERFSLILESASTNQTSMYLCASSYLGGAGGYEQYFGPGTRLTVT.

This sequence joins TRBV18 and TRBJ1-5; possibly TRBD1 for D (6 bases). Trimming took off 3 bases at V and 5 bases at J, with 14 bases between the two ends. The CDR3 extends over 15 amino acids. The germline V gene has CDR1 KGHSH and CDR2 LQKENI. The CDR3 here is CASSPQQGVDQPQHF. As DNA, the CDR3 is TGTGCCAGCTCACCCCAACAGGGTGTTGATCAGCCCCAGCATTTT. Full variable domain (remainder filled in from reference TRBV18 and TRBJ1-5): NAGVMQNPRHLVRRRGQEARLRCSPMKGHSHVYWYRQLPEEGLKFMVYLQKENIIDESGMPKERFSAEFPKEGPSILRIQQVVRGDSAAYFCASSPQQGVDQPQHFGDGTRLSIL.

This clonotype appeared a few times. The chain joins TRBV3-1 to TRBJ1-5; perhaps TRBD1 as D (5 bases). CDR1 is LGHDT, CDR2 YNNKEL, per germline (reference sequence). Trimming cost V 4 bases and J 2 bases, with 12 bases left between them. This CDR3 region has 15 residues. The CDR3 bases are TGTGCCAGCAGCCCCGGGAGGGGTGGCAATCAGCCCCAGCATTTT. It specifies CASSPGRGGNQPQHF.

This clonotype has only a few counts. The J gene is TRBJ2-3, the V gene TRBV4-2, with 8 bases that match TRBD2. The CDR3 has 16 residues. The germline V gene encodes CDR1 LGHNA and CDR2 YNFKEQ. The V and J ends lost 0 bases and 6 bases, in that order; junction bases with no gene match: 8. CDR3 sequence: CASSQDSAGGGDTQYF. DNA for the CDR3: TGTGCCAGCAGCCAAGATTCCGCGGGAGGAGGTGATACGCAGTATTTT.

This clonotype was detected only a few times. The rearrangement links TRBV7-2 to TRBJ1-5, with D perhaps matching TRBD1 (6 bases). The V end lost 2 bases, the J end lost 8 bases, and 10 bases lay between the germline ends. This CDR3 has 13 residues. Germline V gene lookup returns CDR1 SGHTA and CDR2 FQGNSA. CDR3 region: CASSLTYREPQHF. CDR3 bases: TGTGCCAGCAGCTTAACCTACAGGGAGCCCCAGCATTTT.

The table lists this clonotype with many counts. Germline is not matched at one junction end, which may reflect a read error. V and J are TRBV28 and TRBJ1-5; TRBD1 might be the D (5 bases). The CDR3 extends over 15 amino acids. Germline assignment: CDR1 MDHEN and CDR2 SYDVKM. The CDR3 DNA sequence: TGCGCCAGCAGCTTGACGGGGGGAGGTAATCAGCCCCAGCATTTT. Translating it yields CASSLTGGGNQPQHF. Using reference TRBV28 and TRBJ1-5 for the parts outside the CDR3, the full variable domain is DVKVTQSSRYLVKRTGEKVFLECVQDMDHENMFWYRQDPGLGLRLIYFSYDVKMKEKGDIPEGYSVSREKKERFSLILESASTNQTSMYLCASSLTGGGNQPQHFGDGTRLSIL.

J is TRBJ1-6 and V is TRBV6-1; 8 bases are a match to TRBD1. This CDR3 is 14 amino acids long. V lost 6 bases and J lost 9; bases outside the gene matches: 7. CDR1 MNHNS and CDR2 SASEGT come from the germline V gene. The CDR3, as DNA: TGTGCCAGCAGGACAGGGGACGTTAGTTCACCCCTCCACTTT. Residues: CASRTGDVSSPLHF.

The rearrangement joins TRBV20-1 to TRBJ1-6; 12 bases are shared with TRBD1. Trimming cost V 5 bases and J 8 bases; bases outside gene matches: 4. Looked up from germline, CDR1 is DFQATT and CDR2 is SNEGSKA (reference sequence). The CDR3 consists of 14 residues. For the CDR3, the DNA is TGCAGTGCTCCCGGGACAGGGGGCGATTCACCCCTCCACTTT. Its protein is CSAPGTGGDSPLHF.

This chain uses TRBV7-6 with TRBJ2-1; D is possibly TRBD1 or TRBD2 (6 bases each). This CDR3 spans 19 amino acids. CDR1 SGHVS and CDR2 FNYEAQ come from the germline V gene. Between the trimmed V and J ends, which lost 1 base and 4 bases, there was a span of 23 bases. The CDR3 bases are TGTGCCAGCAGCTTAGGAGGTTATCGGGGCCGGGGGCTTTACAATGAGCAGTTCTTC. Encoded protein: CASSLGGYRGRGLYNEQFF.

This clonotype was recorded many times. The chain employs TRBV20-1 and TRBJ2-5; 7 nucleotides agree with TRBD1. Germline V gene lookup returns CDR1 DFQATT and CDR2 SNEGSKA (reference sequence). V lost 0 bases and J lost 4; bases outside the gene matches: 8. This CDR3 region has 15 residues. The CDR3 spells CSARDGDSDGETQYF. In DNA, the CDR3 is TGCAGTGCTAGAGATGGGGACAGCGACGGAGAGACCCAGTACTTC.

This clonotype was counted at least ten times. The V call is TRBV10-1, the J call TRBJ1-3; maybe TRBD1 (5 bases). The CDR3 spans 15 residues. Germline CDR1 reads WNHNN; CDR2 reads SYGVQD (reference sequence). V dropped 6 bases and J dropped 3 bases, with 15 bases sitting between them. CDR3 in amino acids: CASRQDSVFGNTIYF. DNA of the CDR3: TGCGCCAGCAGGCAAGACAGCGTTTTTGGAAACACCATATATTTT.

This clonotype was seen a few times. The V call is TRBV6-5, the J call TRBJ2-5; TRBD2 aligns across 10 bases. The V segment lost 2 bases and the J segment 7 bases; nucleotides outside the gene matches: 10. This CDR3 is built from 16 residues. CDR1 is MNHEY, CDR2 SVGAGI, per germline. The CDR3 sequence is CASSYGASGRAGTQYF. The CDR3 bases are TGTGCCAGCAGTTACGGGGCGAGCGGGAGGGCCGGGACCCAGTACTTC.

In DNA, the CDR3 is TGTGCCAGCAGTTCCGCGGGACAGGGATCTTCCGAGCAGTACTTC. The encoded protein is CASSSAGQGSSEQYF. The V gene is TRBV27, the J gene TRBJ2-7, with 9 bases lining up with TRBD1. With 4 bases clipped from V and 6 bases from J, the junction kept 10 bases outside the gene matches. The CDR3 sequence is 15 residues long. Germline CDR1 reads MNHEY; CDR2 reads SMNVEV (reference sequence).